Listed here are 11 T cell receptor beta chains from one sample, sequenced in a study of blood T cell repertoires in COVID-19. This table comes from immunoSEQ multiplex PCR, and its TCRdb copy is limited to in-frame clones, with some not included. The table lists approximately 260,000 clones, about 86% of them singletons. Input material: PBMCs or T cells enriched from blood (not recorded which). These receptors were taken from a man aged 30-40 years with acute COVID-19.

This sequence joins TRBV4-3 and TRBJ2-2; TRBD2 aligns across 7 bases. Trimming at V came to 0 bases and at J to 3 bases, leaving 10 bases not matched to a gene. CDR1 LGHNA and CDR2 YSLEER come from the germline V gene. The CDR3 consists of 18 residues. Written as DNA, the CDR3 is TGCGCCAGCAGCCAAGATCTGGGAGGGGAAGGCCACACCGGGGAGCTGTTTTTT. Amino acids: CASSQDLGGEGHTGELFF.

The chain couples TRBV28 to TRBJ2-2; 9 bases fit TRBD1. The CDR3 spans 14 residues. V lost 6 bases, J lost 7 bases, and 6 bases stayed unmatched. Germline V CDR1 and CDR2: MDHEN, SYDVKM. The CDR3 DNA reads TGTGCCAGCAGGACAGGGGGTCTCGGCGGGGAGCTGTTTTTT. Translating it yields CASRTGGLGGELFF.

The genes are TRBV18 and TRBJ1-3; TRBD1 matches at 9 bases. Trimming took 4 bases from V and 0 from J; bases not matched to a gene: 16. The CDR3 sequence is 20 residues long. Germline CDR1 and CDR2: KGHSH and LQKENI. CDR3 DNA: TGTGCCAGCTCACTATCCCCGGGACAGGGTCGTTTGAGCTCTGGAAACACCATATATTTT. The encoded protein is CASSLSPGQGRLSSGNTIYF.

The rearrangement joins TRBV28 to TRBJ2-4; no clear D gene. The CDR3 length is 15 residues. From germline, CDR1 is MDHEN and CDR2 SYDVKM. V was shortened by 3 bases and J by 0 bases, with 9 bases between the two germline ends. CDR3 bases: TGTGCCAGCAGTTTTGCCAGAATAGCCAAAAACATTCAGTACTTC. Its translation is CASSFARIAKNIQYF.

Only one count was recorded for this clone. The chain uses TRBV5-1 and TRBJ1-2; tentative D call: TRBD1 (5 bases). Looked up from germline, CDR1 is SGHRS and CDR2 is YFSETQ. Trimming left V 0 bases short and J 8 bases short, with 14 bases between. The CDR3 loop spans 14 amino acids. The CDR3 region is CASSLEGFRGGYTF. The CDR3 DNA reads as TGCGCCAGCAGCTTGGAGGGGTTTAGGGGCGGCTACACCTTC.

The gene calls are TRBV11-2 and TRBJ2-7; 8 nucleotides agree with TRBD2. In germline, CDR1 is SGHAT, CDR2 FQNNGV. J was trimmed by 8 bases and V by 5 bases; bases with no gene match: 14. The CDR3 totals 15 residues. The DNA for the CDR3 is TGTGCCAGCAGCCCCAGCGGGGGATTTGGATTTCAGCAGTACGTC. This encodes CASSPSGGFGFQQYV.

This clone was recorded only once. The chain links TRBV28 to TRBJ1-5, with TRBD1 matching over 7 bases. Germline V gene sequence: CDR1 MDHEN, CDR2 SYDVKM. With V trimmed by 6 bases and J by 11 bases, 13 bases remained unmatched. The CDR3 is 14 amino acids. Here the CDR3 reads CASRLDRAHGTQHF. CDR3 bases: TGTGCCAGCAGACTAGACAGGGCCCATGGGACCCAGCATTTT.

A few counts support this clone. The rearrangement uses TRBV5-1 and TRBJ2-5; 7 bases fit TRBD1. The V gene end was trimmed by 3 bases and the J gene end by 4 bases; junction bases not matched to a gene: 6. The CDR3 is made up of 14 amino acids. Per the germline V gene, CDR1 is SGHRS and CDR2 is YFSETQ. CDR3 bases: TGCGCCAGCAGCTCCCAGGGGGTGGGAGAGACCCAGTACTTC. It specifies CASSSQGVGETQYF.

This clone was found once. V and J are TRBV6-5 and TRBJ2-1, with 9 positions matching TRBD2. After removal of 6 bases from V and 4 bases from J, the junction contained 7 bases not matched to a gene. This CDR3 contains 15 residues. Germline values: CDR1 MNHEY, CDR2 SVGAGI. CDR3 in amino acids: CASSPTSGLYNEQFF. The CDR3 DNA follows: TGTGCCAGCAGCCCGACTAGCGGCCTATACAATGAGCAGTTCTTC.

The chain joins TRBV10-3 to TRBJ2-5; 9 bases match TRBD1. The J segment lost 2 bases and the V segment lost 6 bases, leaving 7 bases of the junction unmatched. The CDR3 runs 15 residues. Per the germline V gene, CDR1 is ENHRY and CDR2 is SYGVKD. The CDR3 DNA is TGTGCCATCAGGGGACAGGGAATTAATCAAGAGACCCAGTACTTC. As protein: CAIRGQGINQETQYF.

The V gene is TRBV7-9, the J gene TRBJ2-7, with 9 bases identical to TRBD1. The germline V gene has CDR1 SEHNR and CDR2 FQNEAQ (reference sequence). V dropped 4 bases and J dropped 1; count of bases not matched to a gene: 5. CDR3 length equals 15 residues. The CDR3 DNA reads as TGTGCCAGCAGCTCGACAGGGGGAAGGTCCTACGAGCAGTACGTC. It encodes CASSSTGGRSYEQYV.